The next 20 T cell receptor beta chains were all read from a single sample in a study of blood T cells in healthy people across ages. Primers used in a second PCR of about 6 to 11 cycles were a sample-barcoded 5' primer and a J-beta primer mix. TCRdb processed the 5' RACE reads anew with MiXCR; each CDR3 protein has one entry. This sample has hundreds of thousands of distinct CDR3 sequences, with roughly three fifths found just once. The sequenced material came from blood. These receptors all come from a man between 35 and 55 years old in good health.

The gene calls are TRBV29-1 and TRBJ2-3, with 10 bases matching TRBD2. Germline trimming cut 2 bases from V and 3 bases from J; bases unmatched to any gene: 2. The germline V gene encodes CDR1 SQVTM and CDR2 ANQGSEA. The CDR3 length is 14 residues. The CDR3 region is CSVEPAGGTDTQYF. The CDR3 DNA is TGCAGCGTTGAACCAGCGGGGGGGACAGATACGCAGTATTTT.

This clonotype was seen a handful of times. The chain couples TRBV4-2 to TRBJ2-5; 11 bases match TRBD2. The CDR3 spans 22 residues. V was clipped by 6 bases and J by 0 bases; unmatched bases: 24. The germline V gene has CDR1 LGHNA and CDR2 YNFKEQ. The CDR3 DNA is TGTGCCAGCAGACCAAGATCGCGAGATAACATAGCGGGAGGGGAGTACCAAGAGACCCAGTACTTC. Encoded protein: CASRPRSRDNIAGGEYQETQYF.

CDR3 nucleotide sequence: TGTGCCAGCAGCGTAGGCCTGGTCGGTAGCGGGGATTATACGCAGTATTTT. Protein product: CASSVGLVGSGDYTQYF. The chain links TRBV9 to TRBJ2-3; 8 bases map to TRBD2. The germline V gene has CDR1 SGDLS and CDR2 YYNGEE. V trimming: 0 bases; J trimming: 7 bases; junction bases outside the gene matches: 13. CDR3 length equals 17 residues.

This clonotype showed up many times. The rearrangement uses TRBV29-1 and TRBJ2-7; 9 bases are shared with TRBD1. V shed 1 base, J shed 2 bases, and the junction held 6 bases outside the gene matches. The CDR3 is 15 residues long. Germline CDR1 and CDR2: SQVTM and ANQGSEA. CDR3 nucleotide sequence: TGCAGCGTTGAAGGGGGACAGGGAGACACCTACGAGCAGTACTTC. Amino acid sequence: CSVEGGQGDTYEQYF.

The DNA for the CDR3 is TGTGCCAGCAGCCCCTCGAACGGTAATTCACCCCTCCACTTT. Its protein is CASSPSNGNSPLHF. This chain links TRBV3-1 with TRBJ1-6, with D unresolved. This CDR3 has 14 residues. V was trimmed by 4 bases and J by 6 bases, leaving 10 bases between them. Germline CDR1 and CDR2: LGHDT and YNNKEL (reference sequence).

As concerns this clonotype: At one end the junction does not follow the germline gene, possibly because of a read error. The CDR3 spells CANSLEPGSQETRYF. CDR3 bases: TGCGCCAACAGCTTGGAGCCAGGGTCACAAGAGACCCGGTACTTC. This sequence joins TRBV5-1 and TRBJ2-5; the D gene is possibly TRBD1 (5 bases). The CDR3 contains 15 residues. Germline V gene data show CDR1 as SGHRS and CDR2 as YFSETQ.

This clonotype was detected a few times. The chain carries TRBV6-5 and TRBJ2-3, with TRBD2 as a possible D gene (5 bases). The CDR3 consists of 15 residues. Germline CDR1 and CDR2: MNHEY and SVGAGI. The V end was cut by 7 bases, the J end by 2 bases, with 16 bases between. DNA of the CDR3: TGTGCCAGCAACGAAATCAGCGGACCCACAGATACGCAGTATTTT. It is translated as CASNEISGPTDTQYF.

This clonotype was counted only a few times. This rearrangement joins TRBV5-8 to TRBJ2-1, with 10 nucleotides matching TRBD1. The CDR3 is made up of 13 amino acids. With V trimmed by 5 bases and J by 8 bases, 4 bases remained unmatched. Germline CDR1 SGHTS, CDR2 YDEGEE. The CDR3 DNA is TGTGCCAGCAGGGACAGGGGGTATGATGAGCAGTTCTTC. Amino acid sequence: CASRDRGYDEQFF.

This clonotype appeared a single time. The rearrangement joins TRBV2 to TRBJ2-4; no firm D call. V lost 3 bases and J 8 bases, leaving 17 bases between the germline ends. The CDR3 is 15 amino acids. Germline V gene sequence: CDR1 SNHLY, CDR2 FYNNEI. In DNA form, the CDR3 reads TGTGCCAGCAGTGACCTAATAAGTGGGTTTGACATTCAGTACTTC. Translated, it gives CASSDLISGFDIQYF.

This clonotype was seen a few times. The chain couples TRBV4-1 to TRBJ1-2, with a possible D match to TRBD1 (5 bases). Trimming removed 1 base at V and 8 bases at J, with 20 bases between. The germline CDR1 and CDR2 sequences are MGHRA and YSYEKL. The CDR3 loop spans 16 amino acids. The CDR3 is CASSQVPLRGAEGYTF. The CDR3 nucleotides are TGCGCCAGCAGCCAAGTTCCCTTGAGGGGCGCGGAGGGCTACACCTTC.

This chain joins TRBV28 and TRBJ2-4; D might be TRBD1 (6 bases). Germline assignment: CDR1 MDHEN and CDR2 SYDVKM. The CDR3 covers 18 residues. Trimming removed 5 bases from V and 13 bases from J, with 33 bases in between. CDR3 DNA: TGTGCCAGCAGTCATAAACGAGACAGGATAGCGACCTATCCCAACCAGTACTTC. This gives the protein CASSHKRDRIATYPNQYF.

V gene TRBV14 combines with J gene TRBJ2-3; 9 positions match TRBD2. Unmatched junction bases numbered 10, after V lost 4 bases and J lost 2 bases. Germline CDR1 reads SGHDN; CDR2 reads FVKESK. This CDR3 comprises 17 residues. CDR3 amino acids: CASSPDIGLATTDTQYF. CDR3 DNA: TGTGCCAGCAGCCCTGATATTGGACTAGCGACCACAGATACGCAGTATTTT.

This chain links TRBV28 with TRBJ1-1; 7 positions match TRBD1. Germline V CDR1 and CDR2: MDHEN, SYDVKM. The ends lost 3 bases at V and 3 bases at J; junction bases unmatched: 4. The CDR3 is 14 residues long. The DNA of the CDR3 is TGTGCCAGCAGTTTCCAGGGGGTGGACACTGAAGCTTTCTTT. Protein product: CASSFQGVDTEAFF.

V usage is TRBV9 and J usage is TRBJ2-1, with 7 bases lining up with TRBD2. CDR1 is SGDLS and CDR2 is YYNGEE in the germline V gene. The V and J ends lost 3 bases and 9 bases, in that order; junction bases with no gene match: 15. This CDR3 has 16 amino acids. As DNA, the CDR3 is TGTGCCAGCAGCGCAGGCCAGCGGGGCGGCCTATCTGAGCAGTTCTTC. Its protein is CASSAGQRGGLSEQFF.

This chain links TRBV20-1 with TRBJ2-7; 7 bases fit TRBD2. TRBJ2-5 explains the end of the DNA better; the J call may be wrong. Germline V gene lookup returns CDR1 DFQATT and CDR2 SNEGSKA (reference sequence). The CDR3 covers 15 residues. The CDR3 DNA reads TGCAGTGCTAGAGATCCAAGGACTAGTGGAGAGACCCAGTACTTC. Translation: CSARDPRTSGETQYF.

This clonotype was counted a few times. V is TRBV6-2 or TRBV6-3 and J is TRBJ1-2, with 8 bases that match TRBD1. The CDR3 sequence is 15 residues long. The germline V gene encodes CDR1 MNHEY and CDR2 SVGEGT. The ends lost 7 bases at V and 8 bases at J; junction bases unmatched: 15. The CDR3 sequence: CASTLRQDRAYGYTF. The CDR3 DNA reads as TGTGCCAGCACCCTCCGCCAGGACAGGGCTTACGGCTACACCTTC.

The sample holds a few counts of this clonotype. The gene calls are TRBV29-1 and TRBJ2-5; D gene uncertain. Germline CDR1 and CDR2: SQVTM and ANQGSEA. This CDR3 is built from 12 residues. Trimming stripped 6 bases from V and 11 bases from J, with 19 bases between. DNA for the CDR3: TGCAGCGTCCGACCTGGGGAAAATCAGCAGTACTTC. It is translated as CSVRPGENQQYF.

Here the CDR3 DNA reads TGTGCCAGCAGGTCGGGACTAGCGGGAGTCTGGCACGAGCAGTACTTC. Protein: CASRSGLAGVWHEQYF. This chain uses TRBV12-3 or TRBV12-4 with TRBJ2-7; 14 bases fit TRBD2. The CDR3 length is 16 residues. V trimming: 6 bases; J trimming: 5 bases; junction bases outside the gene matches: 9.

This clonotype showed up just a few times. An end of the junction does not agree with germline; a read error may underlie this. The CDR3 here is CASGHLWGRQANYGYTF. For the CDR3, the DNA is TGTGCCAGCGGCCACCTATGGGGCCGGCAGGCTAACTATGGCTACACCTTC. The chain joins TRBV14 to TRBJ1-2; possible D gene TRBD1, 5 bases. The CDR3 loop spans 17 amino acids. Germline CDR1 is SGHDN and CDR2 is FVKESK.

The V and J genes are TRBV14 and TRBJ2-7, with no clear D. This CDR3 has 14 residues. CDR1 and CDR2 (germline): SGHDN, FVKESK. Trimming stripped 1 base from V and 6 bases from J, with 13 bases between. DNA of the CDR3: TGTGCCAGCAGCCAAGGCGGCTTGGCGGCCGAGCAGTACTTC. This sequence encodes CASSQGGLAAEQYF.